This T cell receptor (beta chain) was identified in a study of human T cells and chemical hapten exposure. Study-level background: Patch testing placed 0.01% DPC on the upper back, with readings at 6 days. Small discrepancies in pooled library volume mainly accounted for the varying TCR yields per sample.

Deletions cut 7 bases from V and 1 base from J, with 15 bases between. Looked up from germline, CDR1 is MNHNS and CDR2 is SASEGT. The CDR3 spans 15 residues. TCRdb called the RACE reads again in MiXCR, with one record for every CDR3 protein. Of tens of thousands of distinct CDR3 sequences in the sample, around 10% are singletons; the top ten hold around 4%. This clonotype was recorded many times. Time point meaning: patch test 1, 2 weeks after DPC sensitization. Treatment described: therapeutic diphenylcyclopropenone sensitization with weekly scalp DPC. The sequence was obtained from a woman aged 45-65 years with alopecia areata. Some clones in this sample may be carry-over from other donors' samples. This rearrangement joins TRBV6-1 to TRBJ2-3; tentatively, D is TRBD1 or TRBD2 (5 bases each). This material consisted of whole blood, taken in connection with sensitization to the hapten diphenylcyclopropenone (DPC). The CDR3 bases are TGTGCCAGCACCATAGTCGGGGACCGCACAGATACGCAGTATTTT. Protein product: CASTIVGDRTDTQYF.